The 27 T cell receptor beta chains given below trace back to one sample, sequenced in a study of cytomegalovirus exposure and HLA in healthy donors. The PCR had 60 Vbeta and 13 Jbeta primers. Libraries were prepared by immunoSEQ multiplex PCR; TCRdb keeps only in-frame clonotypes and omits some of them. This sample has about 96,000 clones, with roughly 74% found just once. Sequencing input: PBMCs. These receptors all come from a female donor in good health and CMV-seropositive.

This sequence joins TRBV1 and TRBJ2-3; the table names TRBD2, a call not compared with the DNA. TRBV1 is labeled a pseudogene. The CDR3 covers 22 residues. CDR3 protein: CTSSQAVAGVHCLVLSTDTQYF. The CDR3 region has the DNA TGCACCAGCAGCCAAGCCGTAGCGGGGGTCCATTGCTTAGTCCTTAGCACAGATACGCAGTATTTT.

The J gene is TRBJ1-2, the V gene TRBV6-5; maybe TRBD1 (6 bases). CDR1 and CDR2 from the germline V gene are MNHEY and SVGAGI. Trimming shortened V by 6 bases and J by 4 bases, and 12 bases separated the two germline ends. This CDR3 is 13 amino acids long. DNA of the CDR3: TGTGCCAGCAGCTTGGACAGCTCCTATGGCTACACCTTC. As protein: CASSLDSSYGYTF.

This clone showed up just a few times. The chain joins TRBV7-2 to TRBJ1-2, with TRBD1 matching over 9 bases. Germline lookup yields CDR1 SGHTA and CDR2 FQGNSA. This CDR3 spans 15 amino acids. V gave up 1 base and J gave up 5 bases; unmatched junction bases: 5. CDR3 bases: TGTGCCAGCAGCTTAGTTCTCGGACAGGGGTATGGCTACACCTTC. Translation: CASSLVLGQGYGYTF.

This clone has only a few counts. The rearrangement uses TRBV1 and TRBJ1-5; the D segment call TRBD1 is taken from the table without a DNA check. TRBV1 is termed a pseudogene. The CDR3 runs to 12 residues. For the CDR3, the DNA is TGCACCATACAGGGGTCATATCAGCCCCAGCATTTT. It translates to CTIQGSYQPQHF.

This chain uses TRBV7-3 with TRBJ2-3; 7 nucleotides align to TRBD2. Germline CDR1 SGHTA, CDR2 FQGTGA. V was pared by 2 bases and J by 3 bases, with 5 bases of the junction left unmatched. CDR3 length equals 15 residues. The CDR3 bases are TGTGCCAGCAGCTTACAGGGCGGGGGTACAGATACGCAGTATTTT. Amino acid sequence: CASSLQGGGTDTQYF.

As DNA, the CDR3 is TGTGCCACCCTAGGGACAGGAGTCGACGAGCAGTACTTC. It translates to CATLGTGVDEQYF. The chain is built from TRBV10-3 and TRBJ2-7, with 8 bases fitting TRBD1. The CDR3 extends over 13 amino acids. Germline loops: CDR1 ENHRY, CDR2 SYGVKD. V lost 10 bases and J lost 5; bases outside the gene matches: 10.

The chain links TRBV6-4 to TRBJ1-5, with D perhaps matching TRBD1 (6 bases). Between the trimmed V and J ends, which lost 7 bases and 3 bases, there was a span of 19 bases. Germline values: CDR1 MRHNA, CDR2 SNTAGT. There are 16 residues in the CDR3. In DNA form, the CDR3 reads TGTGCCAGCATGGGGGGAGGGGGGAGGTACAATCAGCCCCAGCATTTT. Protein sequence: CASMGGGGRYNQPQHF.

The CDR3 DNA is TGTGCCAGCAGCTTACAGGGGATGAACACTGAAGCTTTCTTT. Translating gives CASSLQGMNTEAFF. This sequence joins TRBV7-9 and TRBJ1-1; D perhaps matches TRBD1 (6 bases). CDR1 is SEHNR, CDR2 FQNEAQ, per germline (reference sequence). Trimming removed 2 bases from V and 0 bases from J, with 7 bases in between. There are 14 residues in the CDR3.

This clone has just one count. The genes are TRBV7-9 and TRBJ1-1; possible D gene TRBD1, 5 bases. This CDR3 contains 14 residues. Germline V gene sequence: CDR1 SEHNR, CDR2 FQNEAQ (reference sequence). Trimming removed 4 bases at V and 7 bases at J, with 16 bases between. CDR3 in amino acids: CASSSTTQGIEAFF. Written as DNA, the CDR3 is TGTGCCAGCAGCTCAACTACTCAGGGAATTGAAGCTTTCTTT.

V is TRBV11-2 and J is TRBJ1-1; unclear D gene. V was clipped by 0 bases and J by 8 bases, with 13 bases between them. Germline V lookup: CDR1 SGHAT, CDR2 FQNNGV. This CDR3 is built from 14 residues. The CDR3 DNA reads as TGTGCCAGCAGCTTAGATCGAACAGCCTCGGAAGCTTTCTTT. It is translated as CASSLDRTASEAFF.

This chain connects TRBV6-1 to TRBJ1-1, with D perhaps TRBD1 (6 bases). The germline gives CDR1 MNHNS, CDR2 SASEGT. V shed 3 bases and J shed 11 bases, with 22 bases lying between them. There are 15 residues in the CDR3. CDR3 protein: CASSELDGRGGRAFF. As DNA, the CDR3 is TGTGCCAGCAGTGAGTTGGACGGAAGGGGGGGGAGGGCTTTCTTT.

The genes are TRBV6-6 and TRBJ1-3, with 7 bases aligning to TRBD1. This CDR3 region has 15 residues. The ends lost 2 bases at V and 0 bases at J; junction bases unmatched: 1. Germline V gene data show CDR1 as MNHNY and CDR2 as SVGAGI (reference sequence). CDR3 DNA: TGTGCCAGCAGTTACGCAGGGGGCTCTGGAAACACCATATATTTT. This sequence encodes CASSYAGGSGNTIYF.

This sequence joins TRBV30 and TRBJ1-2; D unclear. V was trimmed by 1 base and J by 5 bases, leaving 8 bases between them. The CDR3 extends over 12 amino acids. Germline CDR1 GTSNPN, CDR2 SVGIG (reference sequence). This CDR3 reads CAWSGAAYGYTF. The CDR3 DNA sequence: TGTGCCTGGAGTGGGGCCGCTTATGGCTACACCTTC.

The V gene is TRBV14, the J gene TRBJ2-7, with TRBD1 matching over 7 bases. This CDR3 region has 14 residues. Unmatched junction bases numbered 5, after V lost 4 bases and J lost 2 bases. CDR1 is SGHDN, CDR2 FVKESK, per germline. CDR3 nucleotides: TGTGCCAGCAGCCTCTACAGGGGTGCCTACGAGCAGTACTTC. As protein: CASSLYRGAYEQYF.

J is TRBJ1-4 and V is TRBV4-3; D perhaps matches TRBD1 (5 bases). Per the germline V gene, CDR1 is LGHNA and CDR2 is YSLEER. V was pared by 0 bases and J by 4 bases, with 9 bases between. CDR3 size: 15 residues. The DNA of the CDR3 is TGCGCCAGCAGCCAAGATACAGGAAGTAATGAAAAACTGTTTTTT. Residues: CASSQDTGSNEKLFF.

This chain links TRBV2 with TRBJ2-7; 7 bases align to TRBD1. Germline V gene lookup returns CDR1 SNHLY and CDR2 FYNNEI. The CDR3 length is 13 residues. J lost 7 bases, V lost 8 bases, and 11 bases had no gene match. The CDR3 DNA reads as TGTGCCAGCCTAGAGGGGGCTTTTGGGGAGCAGTACTTC. It translates to CASLEGAFGEQYF. The full variable domain, with the rest looked up from reference TRBV2 and TRBJ2-7, is EPEVTQTPSHQVTQMGQEVILRCVPISNHLYFYWYRQILGQKVEFLVSFYNNEISEKSEIFDDQFSVERPDGSNFTLKIRSTKLEDSAMYFCASLEGAFGEQYFGPGTRLTVT.

This clone was observed a single time. The chain combines TRBV11-2 with TRBJ1-1; unclear D gene. Trimming took off 5 bases at V and 8 bases at J, with 18 bases between the two ends. There are 14 residues in the CDR3. Germline CDR1 and CDR2: SGHAT and FQNNGV. The CDR3 reads CASSGRAVPPEAFF. CDR3 nucleotide sequence: TGTGCCAGCAGCGGGCGGGCCGTCCCGCCGGAAGCTTTCTTT.

This clone was observed a few times. CDR3 DNA: TGTGCCAGCAGGGTAGGGGTGAACACTGAAGCTTTCTTT. This gives the protein CASRVGVNTEAFF. V usage is TRBV7-9 and J usage is TRBJ1-1; the D gene is possibly TRBD1 (5 bases). CDR1 and CDR2 (germline): SEHNR, FQNEAQ (reference sequence). The CDR3 contains 13 residues. Trimming left V 6 bases short and J 0 bases short, with 8 bases between.

This clone was counted a few times. The V and J genes are TRBV28 and TRBJ1-3; D ambiguous. The CDR3 extends over 15 amino acids. Deletions cut 3 bases from V and 0 bases from J, with 9 bases between. Looked up from germline, CDR1 is MDHEN and CDR2 is SYDVKM. The CDR3 nucleotides read TGTGCCAGCAGTTTCCGGAGGAGCTCTGGAAACACCATATATTTT. As protein: CASSFRRSSGNTIYF.

The chain joins TRBV6-5 to TRBJ2-7; TRBD2 agrees at 12 bases. CDR1 MNHEY and CDR2 SVGAGI come from the germline V gene. J lost 2 bases, V lost 6 bases, and 5 bases had no gene match. The CDR3 has 15 amino acids. CDR3 nucleotide sequence: TGTGCCAGCAGCACTAGCGGGAGGAGGACCTACGAGCAGTACTTC. Translating it yields CASSTSGRRTYEQYF.

This clone showed up just a few times. The V gene is TRBV29-1, the J gene TRBJ2-1; TRBD2 matches at 13 bases. The CDR3 consists of 16 residues. Germline trimming cut 5 bases from V and 0 bases from J; bases unmatched to any gene: 4. CDR1 and CDR2 (germline): SQVTM, ANQGSEA. The CDR3 here is CSVTGLAGVSYNEQFF. The DNA for the CDR3 is TGCAGCGTTACTGGACTAGCGGGGGTCTCCTACAATGAGCAGTTCTTC.

The rearrangement links TRBV4-1 to TRBJ2-2, with D possibly being TRBD2 (6 bases). The CDR3 sequence is 17 residues long. V was pared by 1 base and J by 0 bases, with 12 bases between. Germline assignment: CDR1 MGHRA and CDR2 YSYEKL. This CDR3 is CASSQGPGLSNTGELFF. As DNA, the CDR3 is TGCGCCAGCAGCCAAGGTCCGGGACTCTCGAACACCGGGGAGCTGTTTTTT.

The chain recombines TRBV18 with TRBJ2-7; 10 bases line up with TRBD1. V shed 6 bases, J shed 6 bases, and the junction held 5 bases outside the gene matches. Germline V gene lookup returns CDR1 KGHSH and CDR2 LQKENI. This CDR3 is 13 amino acids long. The CDR3 is CASSLGTGAEQYF. The CDR3 DNA sequence: TGTGCCAGCTCTCTCGGGACAGGGGCCGAGCAGTACTTC.

This sequence joins TRBV7-2 and TRBJ2-7; 13 nucleotides line up with TRBD2. After removal of 5 bases from V and 5 bases from J, the junction contained 6 bases not matched to a gene. The CDR3 loop spans 15 amino acids. Per the germline V gene, CDR1 is SGHTA and CDR2 is FQGNSA. DNA of the CDR3: TGTGCCAGCAGCCATTGGACTAGCGGGAGTGACGAGCAGTACTTC. Residues: CASSHWTSGSDEQYF.

CDR3 DNA sequence: TGTGCCGTCGCCCCCAGCCTGGGGCGGAACTACGAGCAGTACTTC. It translates to CAVAPSLGRNYEQYF. The rearrangement uses TRBV6-5 and TRBJ2-7, with D tentatively TRBD1 (5 bases). The CDR3 is 15 residues long. V gave up 11 bases and J gave up 3 bases, with 23 bases separating them. CDR1 is MNHEY, CDR2 SVGAGI, per germline.

In its sample, this clone was seen once. The V gene is TRBV6-5, the J gene TRBJ1-1, with D hard to call. Between the trimmed V and J ends, which lost 0 bases and 6 bases, there was a span of 8 bases. CDR1 and CDR2 (germline): MNHEY, SVGAGI. The CDR3 runs to 13 residues. The CDR3: CASSYSSGPEAFF. The CDR3 DNA follows: TGTGCCAGCAGTTACTCGAGCGGGCCTGAAGCTTTCTTT.

This clone was seen only once. V is TRBV9 and J is TRBJ1-2, with 9 positions matching TRBD1. V was clipped by 4 bases and J by 0 bases; unmatched bases: 7. This CDR3 has 16 residues. CDR1 is SGDLS and CDR2 is YYNGEE in the germline V gene. CDR3 nucleotides: TGTGCCAGCAGCCCACCGGGACAGGGCTCTAACTATGGCTACACCTTC. It translates to CASSPPGQGSNYGYTF.